The entry that follows covers one T cell receptor (beta chain) sequence. Its binding antigen is unknown. Nothing much larger sits one base from this clone, and base qualities are not available. This specimen comes from a study of blood T cell repertoires in COVID-19 (dated by TCRdb to 2019 to 2021). Background on the whole study: The collaborator samples originated in the United States, Italy and Spain and spanned the acute and convalescent phases of COVID-19. Nearly every sample came with metadata listing a de-identified subject ID, COVID-19 status, age in years and sex. Deeply sampled blood TCRbeta repertoires from subjects exposed to, actively infected with, or recovered from COVID-19 were included in the dataset. The prospective study material was composed of cDNA or gDNA derived from T cells, B-cell-depleted T cells, or PBMCs. Samples came from the ongoing ImmuneRACE study (first 160 participants) plus 1,254 subjects from 6 global collaborators. Where HLA class I and class II types were available, the types were taken from metadata supplied by the sample provider, not from assay-based typing. The repertoires were released in a freely available public database intended as a resource for research on the immune response to SARS-CoV-2. The paper's findings and limits, for the study overall: How much clinical and demographic metadata was included differed by source and by participant, and the metadata was provided uncurated.

V is pruned by 8 bases and J by 1 base, leaving 8 bases of the junction without a gene match. Sequences WNHNN (CDR1) and SYGVQD (CDR2) are obtained from the germline V gene (reference sequence). From its cysteine to its phenylalanine, the CDR3 spans 15 amino acids. Of the read, only the CDR3 DNA is kept; its 45 bases are in frame from base 1. TCRbeta CDR3 regions were amplified from genomic DNA by means of the immunoSEQ Assay, a bias-controlled multiplex PCR. Under the source paper's analysis protocol: Within the assay, amplification of reference gene primers was used to estimate how many nucleated cells each sample contained. To quantify the absolute abundance of each unique TCRbeta CDR3 rearrangement, sequence reads were collapsed and filtered. Productive Simpson clonality was computed per sample as the square root of Simpson's diversity index over productive rearrangements. TCRdb holds this immuneACCESS table with in-frame rearrangements only. Some clones are missing; in checked studies, unresolved V genes explain under half, and the rest has no known cause. Clonal size and the V and J genes are those of that table, whereas D and trimming came from the DNA. The sample profile shows around 200,000 clones; over 80% of them were found once. The ten largest clonotypes hold less than 1.5% of the sample.

Participants in the prospective study were enrolled through a virtual design, were aged roughly 18 to 90 years, and lived in roughly 25 United States geographic areas. In the prospective study, participants were assigned to cohorts based on the clinical history participants reported in a screening survey and a study questionnaire. Recovered participants in ImmuneRACE Cohort 3 were defined as having two consecutive negative NP/OP PCR tests, clearance from a healthcare professional, or resolution of symptoms. Each participant in the prospective study had whole blood, serum and a nasopharyngeal or oropharyngeal swab collected by mobile phlebotomists. Additional blood draws and questionnaires over a 2-month period could optionally be provided by prospective study participants. Before DNA extraction, prospective study blood samples were shipped either frozen or at room temperature.

Source material: PBMCs or T cells enriched from blood (not recorded which). This receptor was obtained from a young man who had recovered from COVID-19. The sequence is built from TRBV10-1 and TRBJ2-3; 8 junctional bases match TRBD1. The DNA sequence reads TGCGCCAGCCAAAACCCGGGACAGGGCACAGATACGCAGTATTTT. Translated, it reads CASQNPGQGTDTQYF.